The sequence of this T cell receptor beta chain was determined in a study of blood T cell repertoires in COVID-19. This clone has just one count. Assay used: immunoSEQ multiplex PCR; TCRdb lists only in-frame clones, some missing. The sample consists of some 140,000 clones, about 73% of them appearing once. Unmatched junction bases numbered 6, after V lost 2 bases and J lost 6 bases. The CDR3 is 14 amino acids. Germline assignment: CDR1 GTSNPN and CDR2 SVGIG (reference sequence). The clonotype originates from an elderly man with acute or convalescent COVID-19. V and J are TRBV30 and TRBJ2-1, with 8 bases identical to TRBD2. Sequenced input: peripheral blood. The CDR3: CAWSPGLAGNEQFF. CDR3 bases: TGTGCCTGGAGTCCCGGACTAGCTGGCAATGAGCAGTTCTTC.